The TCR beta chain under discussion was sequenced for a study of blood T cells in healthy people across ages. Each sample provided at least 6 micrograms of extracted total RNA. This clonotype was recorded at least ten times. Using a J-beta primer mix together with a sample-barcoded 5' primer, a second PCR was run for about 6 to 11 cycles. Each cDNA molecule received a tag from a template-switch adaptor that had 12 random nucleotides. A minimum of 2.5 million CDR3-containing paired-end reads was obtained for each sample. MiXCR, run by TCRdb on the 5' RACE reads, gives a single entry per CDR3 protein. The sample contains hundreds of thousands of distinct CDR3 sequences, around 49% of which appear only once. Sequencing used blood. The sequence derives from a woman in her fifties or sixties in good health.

CDR3 DNA: TGTGCCAGCAGCCAATTTCGGGGAAGGGACGAGCAGTACTTC. Its protein is CASSQFRGRDEQYF. This chain links TRBV3-1 with TRBJ2-7, with D possibly matching TRBD2 (5 bases). Trimming shortened V by 2 bases and J by 5 bases, and 13 bases separated the two germline ends. The CDR3 is 14 residues long. Per the germline V gene, CDR1 is LGHDT and CDR2 is YNNKEL (reference sequence).